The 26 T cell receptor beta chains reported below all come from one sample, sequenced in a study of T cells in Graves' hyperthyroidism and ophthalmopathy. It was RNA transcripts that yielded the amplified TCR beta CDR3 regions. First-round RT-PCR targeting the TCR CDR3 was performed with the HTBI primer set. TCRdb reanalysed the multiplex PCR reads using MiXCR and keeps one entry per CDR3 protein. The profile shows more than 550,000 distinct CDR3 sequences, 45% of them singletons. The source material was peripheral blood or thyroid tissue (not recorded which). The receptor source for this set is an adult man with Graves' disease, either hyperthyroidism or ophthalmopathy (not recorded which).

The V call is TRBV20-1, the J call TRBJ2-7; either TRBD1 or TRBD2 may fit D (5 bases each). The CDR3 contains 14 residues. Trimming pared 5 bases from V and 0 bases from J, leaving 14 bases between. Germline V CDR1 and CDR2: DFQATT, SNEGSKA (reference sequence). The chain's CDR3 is CSAASRDDSYEQYF. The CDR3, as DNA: TGCAGTGCTGCCAGCAGGGACGACTCCTACGAGCAGTACTTC.

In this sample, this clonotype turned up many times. The CDR3 bases are TGTGCCAGCAGCCTCAGGGAGTCGGCTTTTTCACCCCTCCACTTT. This codes for CASSLRESAFSPLHF. V usage is TRBV7-9 and J usage is TRBJ1-6; tentative D call: TRBD1 (5 bases). The CDR3 is 15 residues long. Germline lookup yields CDR1 SEHNR and CDR2 FQNEAQ (reference sequence). The ends were cut back, 5 bases at V and 9 bases at J, with 17 bases in the middle.

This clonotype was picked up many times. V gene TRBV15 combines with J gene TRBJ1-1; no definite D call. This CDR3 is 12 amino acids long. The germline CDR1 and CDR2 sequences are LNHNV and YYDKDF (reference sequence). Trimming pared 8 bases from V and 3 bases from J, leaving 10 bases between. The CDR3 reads CATGEAYTEAFF. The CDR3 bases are TGTGCCACCGGGGAAGCGTACACTGAAGCTTTCTTT.

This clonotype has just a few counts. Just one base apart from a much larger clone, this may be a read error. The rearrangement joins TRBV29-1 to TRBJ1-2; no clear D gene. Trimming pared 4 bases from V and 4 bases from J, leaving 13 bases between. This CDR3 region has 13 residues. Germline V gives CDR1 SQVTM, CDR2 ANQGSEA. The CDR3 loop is CSVGIRAAYGYTF. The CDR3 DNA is TGCAGCGTTGGAATACGGGCCGCCTATGGCTACACCTTC.

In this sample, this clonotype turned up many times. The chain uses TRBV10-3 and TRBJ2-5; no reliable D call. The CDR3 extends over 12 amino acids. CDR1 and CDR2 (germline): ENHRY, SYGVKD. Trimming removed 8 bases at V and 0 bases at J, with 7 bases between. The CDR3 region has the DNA TGTGCCATCGCGCCGAACCAAGAGACCCAGTACTTC. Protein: CAIAPNQETQYF.

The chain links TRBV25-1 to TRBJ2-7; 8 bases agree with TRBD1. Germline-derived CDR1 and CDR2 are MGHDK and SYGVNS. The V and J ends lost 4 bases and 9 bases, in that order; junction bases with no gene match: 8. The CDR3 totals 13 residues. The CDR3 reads CASSAQDRAVQYF. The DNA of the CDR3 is TGTGCCAGCAGTGCTCAGGACAGGGCTGTGCAGTACTTC.

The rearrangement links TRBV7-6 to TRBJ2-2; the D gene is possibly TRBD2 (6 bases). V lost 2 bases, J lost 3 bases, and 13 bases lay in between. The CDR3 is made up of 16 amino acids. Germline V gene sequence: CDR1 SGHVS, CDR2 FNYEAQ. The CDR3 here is CASSLIASEDTGELFF. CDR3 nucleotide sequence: TGTGCCAGCAGCTTAATAGCTAGCGAGGACACCGGGGAGCTGTTTTTT.

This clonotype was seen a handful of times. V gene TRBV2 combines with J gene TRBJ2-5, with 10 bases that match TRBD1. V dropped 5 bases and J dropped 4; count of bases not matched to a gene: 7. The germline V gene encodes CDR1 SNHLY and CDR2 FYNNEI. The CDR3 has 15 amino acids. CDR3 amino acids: CASSSNRDRGETQYF. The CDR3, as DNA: TGTGCCAGCAGTTCCAACCGGGACAGGGGAGAGACCCAGTACTTC.

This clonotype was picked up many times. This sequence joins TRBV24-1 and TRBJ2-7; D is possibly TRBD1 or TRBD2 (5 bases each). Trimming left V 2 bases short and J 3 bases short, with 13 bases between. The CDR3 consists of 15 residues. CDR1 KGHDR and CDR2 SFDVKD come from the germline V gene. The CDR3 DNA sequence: TGTGCCACCAGTGATTCGACAGCCCGGGGCTACGAGCAGTACTTC. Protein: CATSDSTARGYEQYF.

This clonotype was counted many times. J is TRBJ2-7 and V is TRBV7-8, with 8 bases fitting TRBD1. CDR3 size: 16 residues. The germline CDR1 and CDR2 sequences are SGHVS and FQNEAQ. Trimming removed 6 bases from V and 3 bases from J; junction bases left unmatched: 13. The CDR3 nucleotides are TGTGCCAGCAGTCGGGACTCCGGGACAGGAGACTACGAGCAGTACTTC. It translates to CASSRDSGTGDYEQYF.

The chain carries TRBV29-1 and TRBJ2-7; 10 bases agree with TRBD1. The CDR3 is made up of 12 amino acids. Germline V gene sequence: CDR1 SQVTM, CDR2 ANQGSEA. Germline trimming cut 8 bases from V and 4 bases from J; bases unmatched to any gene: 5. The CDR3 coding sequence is TGCAGCACGGACAGGGGGAAGTACGAGCAGTACTTC. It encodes CSTDRGKYEQYF.

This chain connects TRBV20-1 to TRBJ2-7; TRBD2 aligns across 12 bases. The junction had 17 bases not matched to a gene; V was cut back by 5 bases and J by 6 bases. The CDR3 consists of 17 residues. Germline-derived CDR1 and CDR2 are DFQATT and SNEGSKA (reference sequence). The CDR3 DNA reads TGCAGTGCTCGCCGCACCACCGGGACTAGCGGGTTGCTCGAGCAGTACTTC. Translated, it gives CSARRTTGTSGLLEQYF.

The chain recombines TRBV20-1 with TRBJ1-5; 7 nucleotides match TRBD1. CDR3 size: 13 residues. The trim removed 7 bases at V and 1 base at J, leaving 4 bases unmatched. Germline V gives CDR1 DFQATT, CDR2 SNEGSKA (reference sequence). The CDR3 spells CSDLDRSNQPQHF. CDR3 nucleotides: TGCAGTGATTTGGACAGGAGCAATCAGCCCCAGCATTTT.

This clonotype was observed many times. CDR3 sequence: CASSFASAKGAIHEQYF. CDR3 sequence (DNA): TGTGCCAGCAGCTTCGCTTCGGCTAAGGGGGCCATTCACGAGCAGTACTTC. V usage is TRBV7-8 and J usage is TRBJ2-7; 7 nucleotides match TRBD1. Germline assignment: CDR1 SGHVS and CDR2 FQNEAQ. J lost 5 bases, V lost 3 bases, and 16 bases had no gene match. This CDR3 is built from 17 residues.

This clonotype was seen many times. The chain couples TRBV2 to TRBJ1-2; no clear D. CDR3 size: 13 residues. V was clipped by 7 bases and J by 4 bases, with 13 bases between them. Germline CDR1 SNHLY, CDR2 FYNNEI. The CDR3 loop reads CASTAARGYGYTF. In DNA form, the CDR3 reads TGTGCCAGCACCGCGGCACGGGGCTATGGCTACACCTTC. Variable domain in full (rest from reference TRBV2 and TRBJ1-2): EPEVTQTPSHQVTQMGQEVILRCVPISNHLYFYWYRQILGQKVEFLVSFYNNEISEKSEIFDDQFSVERPDGSNFTLKIRSTKLEDSAMYFCASTAARGYGYTFGSGTRLTVV.

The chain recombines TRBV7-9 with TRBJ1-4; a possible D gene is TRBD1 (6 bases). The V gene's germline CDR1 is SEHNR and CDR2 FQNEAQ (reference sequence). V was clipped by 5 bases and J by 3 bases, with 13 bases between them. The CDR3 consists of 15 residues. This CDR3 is CASSLTRGANEKLFF. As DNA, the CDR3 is TGTGCCAGCAGCCTGACCAGGGGAGCTAATGAAAAACTGTTTTTT.

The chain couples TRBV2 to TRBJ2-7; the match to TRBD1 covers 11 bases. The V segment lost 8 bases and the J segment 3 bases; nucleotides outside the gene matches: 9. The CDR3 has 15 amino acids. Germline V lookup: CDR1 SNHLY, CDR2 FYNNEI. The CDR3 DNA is TGTGCCAGCCGGAGACAGGGACAGGGGGACTACGAGCAGTACTTC. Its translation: CASRRQGQGDYEQYF. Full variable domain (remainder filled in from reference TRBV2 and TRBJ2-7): EPEVTQTPSHQVTQMGQEVILRCVPISNHLYFYWYRQILGQKVEFLVSFYNNEISEKSEIFDDQFSVERPDGSNFTLKIRSTKLEDSAMYFCASRRQGQGDYEQYFGPGTRLTVT.

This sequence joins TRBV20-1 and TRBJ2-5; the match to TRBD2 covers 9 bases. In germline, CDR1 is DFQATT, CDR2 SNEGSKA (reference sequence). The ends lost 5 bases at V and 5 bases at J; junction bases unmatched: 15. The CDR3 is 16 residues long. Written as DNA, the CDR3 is TGCAGTGCTTCCGACGGAGGCGGGAGGGCCGCCGAGACCCAGTACTTC. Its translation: CSASDGGGRAAETQYF.

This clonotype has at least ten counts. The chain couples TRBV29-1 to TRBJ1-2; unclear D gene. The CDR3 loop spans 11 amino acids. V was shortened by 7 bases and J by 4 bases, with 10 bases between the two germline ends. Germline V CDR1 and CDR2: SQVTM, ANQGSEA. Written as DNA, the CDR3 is TGCAGCGGCCAGAGGATCTATGGCTACACCTTC. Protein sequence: CSGQRIYGYTF.

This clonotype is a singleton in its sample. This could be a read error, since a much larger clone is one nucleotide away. As DNA, the CDR3 is TGTGCCAGCTTGGGGAGCGATCAGCCCCAGCATTTT. Translation gives CASLGSDQPQHF. The genes are TRBV2 and TRBJ1-5; the D is unclear. Germline CDR1 is SNHLY and CDR2 is FYNNEI. Trimming took off 8 bases at V and 5 bases at J, with 10 bases between the two ends. The CDR3 is 12 amino acids.

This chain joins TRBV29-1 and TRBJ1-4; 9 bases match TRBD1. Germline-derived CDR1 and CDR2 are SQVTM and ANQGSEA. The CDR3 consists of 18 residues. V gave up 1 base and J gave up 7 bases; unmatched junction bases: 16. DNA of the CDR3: TGCAGCGTTGAAGGACGGGACAGGGTCGAATTCTCTGGTGAAAAACTGTTTTTT. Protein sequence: CSVEGRDRVEFSGEKLFF. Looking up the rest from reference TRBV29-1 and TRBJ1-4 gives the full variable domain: SAVISQKPSRDICQRGTSLTIQCQVDSQVTMMFWYRQQPGQSLTLIATANQGSEATYESGFVIDKFPISRPNLTFSTLTVSNMSPEDSSIYLCSVEGRDRVEFSGEKLFFGSGTQLSVL.

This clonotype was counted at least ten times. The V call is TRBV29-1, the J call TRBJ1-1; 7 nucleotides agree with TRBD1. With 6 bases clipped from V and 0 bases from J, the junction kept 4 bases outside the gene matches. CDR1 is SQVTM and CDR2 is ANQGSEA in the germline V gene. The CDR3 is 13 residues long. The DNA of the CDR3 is TGCAGCGTACACACAGGGGTGAACACTGAAGCTTTCTTT. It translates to CSVHTGVNTEAFF.

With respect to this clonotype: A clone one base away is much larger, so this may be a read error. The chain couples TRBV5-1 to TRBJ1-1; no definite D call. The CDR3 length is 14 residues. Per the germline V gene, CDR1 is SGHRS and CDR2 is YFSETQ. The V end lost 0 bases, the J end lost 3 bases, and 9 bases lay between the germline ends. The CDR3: CASSLAAVDTEAFF. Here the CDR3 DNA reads TGCGCCAGCAGCTTGGCCGCCGTTGACACTGAAGCTTTCTTT.

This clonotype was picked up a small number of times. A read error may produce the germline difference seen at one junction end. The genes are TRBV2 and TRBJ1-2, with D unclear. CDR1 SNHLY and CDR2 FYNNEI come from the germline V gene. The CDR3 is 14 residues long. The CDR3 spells CASSEVGAKYGYTF. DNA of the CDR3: TGTGCCAGCAGTGAAGTGGGAGCTAAGTATGGCTACACCTTC.

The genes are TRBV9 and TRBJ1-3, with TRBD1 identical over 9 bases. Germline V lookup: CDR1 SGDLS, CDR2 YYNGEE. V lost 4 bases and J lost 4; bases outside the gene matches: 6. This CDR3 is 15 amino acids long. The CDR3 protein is CASSQLGTGGNTIYF. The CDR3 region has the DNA TGTGCCAGCAGCCAACTGGGGACAGGGGGAAACACCATATATTTT.

CDR3 residues: CASAESGGARETQYF. The CDR3 nucleotides are TGTGCCAGCGCTGAAAGCGGGGGGGCCCGGGAGACCCAGTACTTC. V gene TRBV11-2 combines with J gene TRBJ2-5, with TRBD2 identical over 10 bases. The length of the CDR3 is 15 residues. Per the germline V gene, CDR1 is SGHAT and CDR2 is FQNNGV. Trimming took 8 bases from V and 5 from J; bases not matched to a gene: 11.